This T cell receptor beta chain was retrieved from a study of shared clonotypes between healthy human individuals. The method was immunoSEQ multiplex PCR; TCRdb's version includes in-frame clones alone and lacks a portion of them. The data contain roughly 2.6 million clones, around 94% of them singletons. CDR1 is SNHLY and CDR2 is FYNNEI in the germline V gene. The CDR3 runs 14 residues. Trimming at V came to 5 bases and at J to 4 bases, leaving 6 bases not matched to a gene. The V gene is TRBV2, the J gene TRBJ2-7, with 9 bases matching TRBD1. The sequenced material came from naive CD4+ T cells sorted from blood. Subset: CD45RA+ positively selected. The clonotype comes from a man aged 18 to 29 in good health. CDR3 DNA: TGTGCCAGCAGTCTCGGACAGGGGAAGTACGAGCAGTACTTC. The encoded protein is CASSLGQGKYEQYF.